Listed below are T cell receptor beta chains from one sample, sequenced in a study of blood T cell repertoires in COVID-19. Clones were sequenced by immunoSEQ multiplex PCR, and TCRdb holds only the in-frame ones, with some missing. This sample carries more than 300,000 clones, about 89% of them seen once, and the ten largest clones take more than 5%. The sequenced material came from peripheral blood. The source is a woman aged 50 to 60 with COVID-19, enrolled during active disease. Both conserved end residues are part of each CDR3. Each record gives: D gene, clone size, J gene, V gene, CDR3 DNA, CDR3 protein. A D gene is named only where the DNA matches it firmly. Only some rows state a clone size, as once, few, many or a class for expanded clones.

TRBD1,NA,TRBJ1-1,TRBV29-1,TGCAGCGTTGAAGGCAGGGGGTACACTGAAGCTTTCTTT,CSVEGRGYTEAFF
TRBD1,NA,TRBJ2-5,TRBV5-6,TGTGCCAGCAGCTTCCCTCCGGGACAGAGGTACCAAGAGACCCAGTACTTC,CASSFPPGQRYQETQYF
TRBD2,once,TRBJ2-2,TRBV3-1/TRBV3-2,TGTGCCAGCAGCCGCCTGACTAGCGGGAGTTATGGCGGGGAGCTGTTTTTT,CASSRLTSGSYGGELFF
TRBD1,NA,TRBJ2-1,TRBV27,TGTGCCAGCCTCGCGCATCGGGACAGGCCCAATGAGCAGTTCTTC,CASLAHRDRPNEQFF
NA,NA,TRBJ1-1,TRBV27,TGTGCCAGCAGTTTCCTCGGCACTGAAGCTTTCTTT,CASSFLGTEAFF
TRBD2,NA,TRBJ2-7,TRBV9,TGTGCCAGCAGCGTAGCGGGAGGAACCTACGAGCAGTACTTC,CASSVAGGTYEQYF
TRBD1,NA,TRBJ1-5,TRBV18,TGTGCCAGCTCACCAAGTAGACAGGGGAGTACGCCCCAGCATTTT,CASSPSRQGSTPQHF
TRBD1,few,TRBJ1-3,TRBV7-9,TGTGCCAGCAGCCTCACCGGGACAGGGGGAAACACCATATATTTT,CASSLTGTGGNTIYF
NA,NA,TRBJ2-7,TRBV5-3,TGTGCCAGAACCGTGATAGGACAAACCCACGAGCAGTACTTC,CARTVIGQTHEQYF
TRBD1,few,TRBJ2-3,TRBV18,TGTGCCAGCTCACCGTGGACAGGGTCCGCAGATACGCAGTATTTT,CASSPWTGSADTQYF
NA,once,TRBJ1-1,TRBV5-1,TGCGCCAGCAGCTTGGAGCTGAGGAACACTGAAGCTTTCTTT,CASSLELRNTEAFF
TRBD1,NA,TRBJ2-7,TRBV18,TGTGCCAGCTCAGAAGGGACAGGGGAAACCTACGAGCAGTACTTC,CASSEGTGETYEQYF
TRBD2,NA,TRBJ2-7,TRBV27,TGTGCCAGCAGTTTCCGGGAGGGTCTTTCCGAGCAGTACTTC,CASSFREGLSEQYF
NA,NA,TRBJ1-4,TRBV4-1,TGCGCCAGCAGCCAAGTCCAAGCCCCGAATGAAAAACTGTTTTTT,CASSQVQAPNEKLFF
NA,NA,TRBJ1-5,TRBV30,TGTGCCTGGAGTGCCCCCGGGGGTGGCAATCAGCCCCAGCATTTT,CAWSAPGGGNQPQHF
TRBD2,NA,TRBJ2-3,TRBV29-1,TGCAGCGTTGAAGGGCTAGCGGGAGAACCAGATACGCAGTATTTT,CSVEGLAGEPDTQYF
TRBD2,NA,TRBJ2-4,TRBV19,TGTGCCAGTAGTATTATCGGGACTAGCGGGAGAGGGGCCAAAAACATTCAGTACTTC,CASSIIGTSGRGAKNIQYF
NA,NA,TRBJ2-1,TRBV20-1,TGCAGTGCTAGTGACCCCGCATGGGAGAACGATTTTAATGAGCAGTTCTTC,CSASDPAWENDFNEQFF
NA,NA,TRBJ2-5,TRBV9,TGTGCCAGCAGCGGTATACAAGAGACCCAGTACTTC,CASSGIQETQYF
NA,once,TRBJ1-5,TRBV15,TGTGCCACCAGCAGACAGGCTAATCAGCCCCAGCATTTT,CATSRQANQPQHF
TRBD2,NA,TRBJ2-7,TRBV11-3,TGTGCCAGCAGCACCGTTACTAGCGGGAATAGCGAGCAGTACTTC,CASSTVTSGNSEQYF
NA,once,TRBJ2-1,TRBV12-5,TGTGCTAGTGGTTTGGGCAGTGTCGAATACAATGAGCAGTTCTTC,CASGLGSVEYNEQFF
NA,NA,TRBJ2-1,TRBV24-1,TGTGCCACCAGTGGCAGGATGAATGAGCAGTTCTTC,CATSGRMNEQFF
TRBD1,NA,TRBJ2-5,TRBV7-9,TGTGCCAGCAGCTTAGCATGGACAGGGGATGAAGAGACCCAGTACTTC,CASSLAWTGDEETQYF
TRBD1,NA,TRBJ2-7,TRBV28,TGTGCCAGCAGTTTGCCTTTGGGACAGGTTCTTTACGAGCAGTACTTC,CASSLPLGQVLYEQYF
TRBD2,once,TRBJ2-5,TRBV30,TGTGCCTGGAGCCCCCTAGCGGTGAAACGGACCCAGTACTTC,CAWSPLAVKRTQYF
NA,NA,TRBJ2-5,TRBV6-5,TGTGCCAGCAGTTACTCGATCAGGTTTGGAGAGACCCAGTACTTC,CASSYSIRFGETQYF
TRBD1,NA,TRBJ1-2,TRBV27,TGTGCCAGCAGGTACAGGGGGCAGGCCGATCCGACTGGCTACACCTTC,CASRYRGQADPTGYTF
NA,once,TRBJ2-5,TRBV7-8,TGTGCCAGCAGCTCGGGCAGGGGCCCCCGGGAGACCCAGTACTTC,CASSSGRGPRETQYF
NA,NA,TRBJ1-3,TRBV18,TGTGCCAGCTCACAGGGGACTGGAAACACCATATATTTT,CASSQGTGNTIYF
TRBD2,NA,TRBJ2-2,TRBV30,TGTGCCTGGAGCCGTACTAGCGCCTACACCGGGGAGCTGTTTTTT,CAWSRTSAYTGELFF
TRBD2,NA,TRBJ2-1,TRBV7-6,TGTGCCAGCAGCCCGGGACTAGGATCGGGTCAGAATGAGCAGTTCTTC,CASSPGLGSGQNEQFF
TRBD2,NA,TRBJ2-7,TRBV27,TGTGCCAGCAGTTTATTGGGGACTAGCGGGAGATTCTACGAGCAGTACTTC,CASSLLGTSGRFYEQYF
TRBD2,NA,TRBJ2-2,TRBV3-1/TRBV3-2,TGTGCCAGCAGCCCACAAGAATGGCCTAGCGGGAGCGGTGGGGAGCTGTTTTTT,CASSPQEWPSGSGGELFF
TRBD2,once,TRBJ2-3,TRBV7-6,TGTGCCAGCAGCCCAGGACTAGCGGGCGGCACAGATACGCAGTATTTT,CASSPGLAGGTDTQYF
TRBD2,NA,TRBJ2-1,TRBV6-5,TGTGCCAGCAGGCTACTAGCGGTAACCTACAATGAGCAGTTCTTC,CASRLLAVTYNEQFF
TRBD1,NA,TRBJ2-1,TRBV7-2,TGTGCCAGCAGCTTGGACAGGGGAGCCTACAATGAGCAGTTCTTC,CASSLDRGAYNEQFF
NA,NA,TRBJ2-2,TRBV29-1,TGCAGCGCCCGAGTCCAGAACACCGGGGAGCTGTTTTTT,CSARVQNTGELFF
NA,NA,TRBJ2-7,TRBV6-6,TGTGCCAGCAGTTACTTGCGAACCTACGAGCAGTACTTC,CASSYLRTYEQYF
TRBD1,NA,TRBJ2-6,TRBV18,TGTGCCAGCTCATCCTATGGACAGGGGGCGCCTGGGGCCAACGTCCTGACTTTC,CASSSYGQGAPGANVLTF
TRBD1,NA,TRBJ2-4,TRBV6-1,TGTGCCAGCAGTGAAGCTCGACAGGGGGGAGCCAAAAACATTCAGTACTTC,CASSEARQGGAKNIQYF
TRBD2,once,TRBJ2-7,TRBV3-1/TRBV3-2,TGTGCCAGCAGCCAAGGACTAGCGGGAGGGCCGGCCCCATACGAGCAGTACTTC,CASSQGLAGGPAPYEQYF
TRBD1,NA,TRBJ2-7,TRBV10-3,TGTGCCATCAGTGCATCGGGACAGGTCGCCTACGAGCAGTACTTC,CAISASGQVAYEQYF
NA,NA,TRBJ2-6,TRBV7-2,TGTGCCAGCAGGGTAACAGTGCTCTCTGGGGCCAACGTCCTGACTTTC,CASRVTVLSGANVLTF
TRBD1,NA,TRBJ2-2,TRBV30,TGTGCCTGCTTGAAACGCAGGACAGGAGCCGGGGAGCTGTTTTTT,CACLKRRTGAGELFF
TRBD2,few,TRBJ2-3,TRBV5-1,TGCGCCAGCAGCTTGGCTTTAGCGGGAGCCACAGATACGCAGTATTTT,CASSLALAGATDTQYF
NA,NA,TRBJ1-2,TRBV5-1,TGCGCCAGCAGCTTGGCAGGGGCCGATGGCTACACCTTC,CASSLAGADGYTF
TRBD1,NA,TRBJ1-4,TRBV29-1,TGCAGCGTGGGGGACAGGCACACTAATGAAAAACTGTTTTTT,CSVGDRHTNEKLFF
NA,NA,TRBJ2-7,TRBV5-8,TGTGCCAGCAGTACATTCACAGGGCACCACTACGAGCAGTACTTC,CASSTFTGHHYEQYF
TRBD1,NA,TRBJ1-5,TRBV28,TGTGCCAGCAGTTTAGGACAGGGATATCGGCAGCCCCAGCATTTT,CASSLGQGYRQPQHF
TRBD1,NA,TRBJ2-2,TRBV27,TGTGCCAGCAGTACCCCCCGGGGACAGGGAAACACCGGGGAGCTGTTTTTT,CASSTPRGQGNTGELFF
TRBD2,few,TRBJ2-7,TRBV7-9,TGTGCCAGCAGCTTATCGGGAGGGGGGACCTCCTACGAGCAGTACTTC,CASSLSGGGTSYEQYF
NA,NA,TRBJ1-4,TRBV27,TGTGCCAGCAGTTTATCGCGAGGGTTGACTAATGAAAAACTGTTTTTT,CASSLSRGLTNEKLFF